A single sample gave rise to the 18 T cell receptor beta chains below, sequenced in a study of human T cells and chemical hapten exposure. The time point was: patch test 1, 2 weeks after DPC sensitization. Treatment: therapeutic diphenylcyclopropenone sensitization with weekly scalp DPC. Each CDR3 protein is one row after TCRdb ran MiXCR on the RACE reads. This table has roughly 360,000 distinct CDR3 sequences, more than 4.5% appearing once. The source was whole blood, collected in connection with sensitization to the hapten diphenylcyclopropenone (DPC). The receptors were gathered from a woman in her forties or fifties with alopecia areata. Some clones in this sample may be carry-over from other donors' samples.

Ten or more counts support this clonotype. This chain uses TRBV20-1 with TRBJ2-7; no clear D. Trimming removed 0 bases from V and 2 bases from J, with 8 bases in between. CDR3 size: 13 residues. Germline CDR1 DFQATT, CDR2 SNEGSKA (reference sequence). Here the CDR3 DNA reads TGCAGTGCTAGAGACCCGCTTACCTACGAGCAGTACTTC. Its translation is CSARDPLTYEQYF.

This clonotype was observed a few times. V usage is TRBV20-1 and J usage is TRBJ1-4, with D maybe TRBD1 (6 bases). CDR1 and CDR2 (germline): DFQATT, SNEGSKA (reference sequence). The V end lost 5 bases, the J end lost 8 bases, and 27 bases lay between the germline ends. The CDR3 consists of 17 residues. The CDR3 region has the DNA TGCAGTGCTTTTTCCTATCGGAGGACAGTGTCTTCGGAAAAACTGTTTTTT. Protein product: CSAFSYRRTVSSEKLFF.

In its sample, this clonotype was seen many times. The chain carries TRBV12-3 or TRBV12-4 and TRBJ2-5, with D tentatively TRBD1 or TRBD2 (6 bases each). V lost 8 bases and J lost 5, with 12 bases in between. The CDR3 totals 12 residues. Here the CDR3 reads CASPRGAETQYF. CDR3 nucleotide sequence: TGTGCCAGCCCTAGGGGGGCGGAGACCCAGTACTTC.

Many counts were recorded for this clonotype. The DNA for the CDR3 is TGCGCCAGCAGCTTGAAGGGACAGGATGAAAAACTGTTTTTT. Protein: CASSLKGQDEKLFF. This chain joins TRBV5-1 and TRBJ1-4, with TRBD1 matching 8 bases. V lost 1 base, J lost 6 bases, and 2 bases stayed unmatched. The germline gives CDR1 SGHRS, CDR2 YFSETQ. The CDR3 runs to 14 residues.

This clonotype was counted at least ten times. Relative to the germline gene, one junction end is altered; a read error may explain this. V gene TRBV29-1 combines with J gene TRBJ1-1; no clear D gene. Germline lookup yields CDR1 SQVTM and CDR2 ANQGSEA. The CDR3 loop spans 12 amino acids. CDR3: CSSRTVNSEAFF. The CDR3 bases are TGCAGCTCGAGGACCGTGAACTCTGAAGCTTTCTTT.

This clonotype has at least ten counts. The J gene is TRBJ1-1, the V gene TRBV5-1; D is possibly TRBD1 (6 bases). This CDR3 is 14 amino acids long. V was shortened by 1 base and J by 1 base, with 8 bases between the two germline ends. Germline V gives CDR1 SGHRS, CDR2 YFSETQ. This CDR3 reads CASSLKTGNTEAFF. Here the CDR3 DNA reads TGCGCCAGCAGCTTGAAGACAGGGAACACTGAAGCTTTCTTT.

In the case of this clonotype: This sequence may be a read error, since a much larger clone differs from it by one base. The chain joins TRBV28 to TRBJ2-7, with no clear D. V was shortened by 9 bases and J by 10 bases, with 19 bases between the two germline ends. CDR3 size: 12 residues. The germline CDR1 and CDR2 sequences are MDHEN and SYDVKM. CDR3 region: CARSPNKSFQYF. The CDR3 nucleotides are TGTGCCAGGAGCCCCAATAAGTCATTTCAGTACTTC. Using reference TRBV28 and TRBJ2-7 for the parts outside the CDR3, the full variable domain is DVKVTQSSRYLVKRTGEKVFLECVQDMDHENMFWYRQDPGLGLRLIYFSYDVKMKEKGDIPEGYSVSREKKERFSLILESASTNQTSMYLCARSPNKSFQYFGPGTRLTVT.

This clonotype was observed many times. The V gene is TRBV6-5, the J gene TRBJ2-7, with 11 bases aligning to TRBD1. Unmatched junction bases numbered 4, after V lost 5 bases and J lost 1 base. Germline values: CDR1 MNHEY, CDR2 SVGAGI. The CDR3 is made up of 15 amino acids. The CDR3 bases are TGTGCCAGCAGTCCGGGGACAGGGGGTTCCTACGAGCAGTACTTC. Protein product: CASSPGTGGSYEQYF.

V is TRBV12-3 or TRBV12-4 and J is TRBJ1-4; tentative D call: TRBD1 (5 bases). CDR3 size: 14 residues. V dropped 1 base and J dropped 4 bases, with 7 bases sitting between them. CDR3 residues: CASSLGQYNEKLFF. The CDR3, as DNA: TGTGCCAGCAGTTTAGGACAGTATAATGAAAAACTGTTTTTT.

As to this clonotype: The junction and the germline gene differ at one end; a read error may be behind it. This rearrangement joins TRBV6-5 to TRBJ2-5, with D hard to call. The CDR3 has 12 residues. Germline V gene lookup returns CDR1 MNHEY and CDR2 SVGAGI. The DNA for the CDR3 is TGTACCAGCAGTTACTGGGGAGAGACCCAGTACTTC. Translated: CTSSYWGETQYF.

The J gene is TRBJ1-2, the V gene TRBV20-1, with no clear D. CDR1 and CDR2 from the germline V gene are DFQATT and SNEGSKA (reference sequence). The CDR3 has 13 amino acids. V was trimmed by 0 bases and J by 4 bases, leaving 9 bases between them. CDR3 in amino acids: CSARESASYGYTF. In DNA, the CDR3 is TGCAGTGCTAGAGAGTCTGCTTCCTATGGCTACACCTTC.

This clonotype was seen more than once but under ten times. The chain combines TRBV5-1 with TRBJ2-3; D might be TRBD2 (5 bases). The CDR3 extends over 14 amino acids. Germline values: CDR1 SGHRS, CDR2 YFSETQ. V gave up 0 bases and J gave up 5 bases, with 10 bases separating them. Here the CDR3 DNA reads TGCGCCAGCAGCTTGGAGGGAGTTAGAGATACGCAGTATTTT. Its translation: CASSLEGVRDTQYF.

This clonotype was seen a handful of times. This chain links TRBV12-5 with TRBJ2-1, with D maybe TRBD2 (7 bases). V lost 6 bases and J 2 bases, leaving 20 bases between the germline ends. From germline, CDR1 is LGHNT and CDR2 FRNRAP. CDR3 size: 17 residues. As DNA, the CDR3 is TGTGCTAGTGGCCTATGGGGGGGGGCCTCCCCCTACAATGAGCAGTTCTTC. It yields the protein CASGLWGGASPYNEQFF.

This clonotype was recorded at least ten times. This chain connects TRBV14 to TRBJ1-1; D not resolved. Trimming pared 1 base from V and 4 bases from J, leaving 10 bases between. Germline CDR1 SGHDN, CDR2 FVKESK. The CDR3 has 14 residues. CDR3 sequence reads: CASSQALAGTEAFF. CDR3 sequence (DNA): TGTGCCAGCAGCCAAGCCCTCGCGGGCACTGAAGCTTTCTTT.

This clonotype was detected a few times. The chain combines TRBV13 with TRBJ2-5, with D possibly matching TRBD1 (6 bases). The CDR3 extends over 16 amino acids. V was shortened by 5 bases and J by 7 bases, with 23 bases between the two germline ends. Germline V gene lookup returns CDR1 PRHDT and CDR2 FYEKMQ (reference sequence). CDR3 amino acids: CASSGEAEPLGGTQYF. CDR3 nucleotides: TGTGCCAGCAGCGGGGAAGCGGAACCTTTAGGGGGGACCCAGTACTTC.

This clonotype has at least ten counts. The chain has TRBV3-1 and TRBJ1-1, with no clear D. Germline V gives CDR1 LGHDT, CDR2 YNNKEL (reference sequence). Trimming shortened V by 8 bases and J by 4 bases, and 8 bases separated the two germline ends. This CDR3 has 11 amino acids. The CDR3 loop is CASAEGTEAFF. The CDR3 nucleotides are TGTGCCAGCGCCGAGGGCACTGAAGCTTTCTTT.

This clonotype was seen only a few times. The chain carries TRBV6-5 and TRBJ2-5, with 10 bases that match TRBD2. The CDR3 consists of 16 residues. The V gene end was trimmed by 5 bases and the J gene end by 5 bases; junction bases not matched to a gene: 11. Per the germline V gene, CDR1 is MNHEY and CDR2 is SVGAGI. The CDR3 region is CASSTASGSDAETQYF. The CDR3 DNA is TGTGCCAGCAGTACAGCTAGCGGGAGTGACGCGGAGACCCAGTACTTC.

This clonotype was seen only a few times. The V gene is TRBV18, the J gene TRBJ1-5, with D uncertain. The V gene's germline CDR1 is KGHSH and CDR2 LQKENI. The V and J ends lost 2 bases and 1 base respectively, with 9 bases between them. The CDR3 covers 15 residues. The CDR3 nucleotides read TGTGCCAGCTCACCAAACGGACGGAGCAATCAGCCCCAGCATTTT. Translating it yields CASSPNGRSNQPQHF. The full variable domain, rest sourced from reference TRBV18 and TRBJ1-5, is NAGVMQNPRHLVRRRGQEARLRCSPMKGHSHVYWYRQLPEEGLKFMVYLQKENIIDESGMPKERFSAEFPKEGPSILRIQQVVRGDSAAYFCASSPNGRSNQPQHFGDGTRLSIL.